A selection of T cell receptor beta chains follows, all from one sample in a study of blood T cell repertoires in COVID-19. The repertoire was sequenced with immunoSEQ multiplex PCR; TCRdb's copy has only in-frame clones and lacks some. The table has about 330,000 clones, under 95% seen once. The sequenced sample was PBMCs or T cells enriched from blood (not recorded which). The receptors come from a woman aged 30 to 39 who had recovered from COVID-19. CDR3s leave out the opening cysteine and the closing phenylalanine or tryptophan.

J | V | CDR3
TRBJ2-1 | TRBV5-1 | ASSLNSGSYNEQF
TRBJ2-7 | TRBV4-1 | ASSQDQMGQNRD
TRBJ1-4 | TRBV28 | ASSLGGNEKLF
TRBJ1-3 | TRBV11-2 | ASSSLIRDSVGNTIY
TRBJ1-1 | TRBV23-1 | ASSQHRGNTEAF
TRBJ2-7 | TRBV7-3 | ASSPGQGPYEQY
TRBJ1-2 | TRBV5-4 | ASSSTGVWGYT
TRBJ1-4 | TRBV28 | ASKDRGIFEKLF
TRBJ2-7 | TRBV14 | ASSQDRGKHSYEQY
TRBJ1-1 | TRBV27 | ASSSLGYGTEAF
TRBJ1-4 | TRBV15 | ATSRDQTGIRLF
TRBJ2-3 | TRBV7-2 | ASSAGLAGTQDTQY
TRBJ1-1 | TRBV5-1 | ASSLSSHGGSTEAF
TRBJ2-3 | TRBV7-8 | ASSLNPGQKRTDTQY
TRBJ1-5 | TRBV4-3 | ASSHRDRGNHQPQH
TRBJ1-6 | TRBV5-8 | ASSWTGLNSPLH
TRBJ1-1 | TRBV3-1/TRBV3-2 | ASSPRRGEAF
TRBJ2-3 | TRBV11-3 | ASSSRDWGTDTQY
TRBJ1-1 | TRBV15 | ATGGGMGNTEAF
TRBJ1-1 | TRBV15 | ATSRVAVNTEAF
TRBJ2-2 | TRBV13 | ASSRRTASTGELF
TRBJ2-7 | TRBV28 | ASSRSGSSYEQY
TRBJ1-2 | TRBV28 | ASSSPGGKGGYT
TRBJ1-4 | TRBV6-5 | ASARTTNEKLF
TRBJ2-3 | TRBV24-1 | ATSDPGNRGSRADTQY
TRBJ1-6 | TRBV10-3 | AISAGEVNSPLH
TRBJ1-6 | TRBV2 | ASSVPGGGSYNSPLH
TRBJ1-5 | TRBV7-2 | ASSFSGTGDTSNQPQH
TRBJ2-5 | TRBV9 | ASSHGQEQETQY
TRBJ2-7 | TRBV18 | ASSPQTASYEQY
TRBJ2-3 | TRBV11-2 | ASSPRLAGDTDTQY
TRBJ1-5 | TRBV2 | ASSTLRGINQPQH
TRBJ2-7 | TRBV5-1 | ASSPESGTLTYEQY
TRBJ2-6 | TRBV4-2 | ASSQGWDREAGANVLT
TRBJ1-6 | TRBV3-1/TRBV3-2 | ASSQGPGGNSPLH
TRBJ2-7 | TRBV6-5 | ARTSGRGSSYEQY
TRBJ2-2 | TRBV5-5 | ASSFSGSNTGELF
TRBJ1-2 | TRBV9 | ASSGNRVGYT
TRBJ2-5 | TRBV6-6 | ASSLGQGGYQETQY
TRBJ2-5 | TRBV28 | ASNSVVGGRIQETQY
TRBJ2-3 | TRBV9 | ASSVEASGYTDTQY
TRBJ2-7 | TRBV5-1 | ASSLASNRPYEQY
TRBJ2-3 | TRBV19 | ASSNQRNTDTQY
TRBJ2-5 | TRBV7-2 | ASSSLGTSRETQY
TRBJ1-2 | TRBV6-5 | ASSYRGLYGYT
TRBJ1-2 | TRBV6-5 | ASRDWTGNYGYT
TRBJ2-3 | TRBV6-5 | ASSWGVGLPDTQY
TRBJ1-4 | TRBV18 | ASSPAEGFELF
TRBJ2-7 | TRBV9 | ASSVGVGANSYEQY
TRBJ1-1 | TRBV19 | ASRRGGPRDTEAF
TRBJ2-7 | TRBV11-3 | ASSLAEGRGDGEQY
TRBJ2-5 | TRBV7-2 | ASSKGQGYSETQY
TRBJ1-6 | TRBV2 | ASSEYIYSPLH
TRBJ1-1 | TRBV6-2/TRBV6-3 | ASSLNPGASNTEAF